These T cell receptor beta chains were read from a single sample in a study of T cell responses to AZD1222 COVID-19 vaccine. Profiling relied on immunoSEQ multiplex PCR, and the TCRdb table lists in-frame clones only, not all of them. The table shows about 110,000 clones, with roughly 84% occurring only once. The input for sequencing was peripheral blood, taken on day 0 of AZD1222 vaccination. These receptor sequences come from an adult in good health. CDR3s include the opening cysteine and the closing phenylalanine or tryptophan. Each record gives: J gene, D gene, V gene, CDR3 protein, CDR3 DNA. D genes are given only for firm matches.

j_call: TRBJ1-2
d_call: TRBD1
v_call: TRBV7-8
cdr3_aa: CASSAQDRAYGYTF
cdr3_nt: TGTGCCAGCAGCGCCCAGGACAGGGCCTATGGCTACACCTTC

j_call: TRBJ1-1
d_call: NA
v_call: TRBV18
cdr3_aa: CASMKDYTEAFF
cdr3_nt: TGTGCCAGCATGAAGGACTACACTGAAGCTTTCTTT

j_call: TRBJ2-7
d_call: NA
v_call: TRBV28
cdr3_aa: CASSLGGWYSYEQYF
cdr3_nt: TGTGCCAGCAGTTTGGGGGGCTGGTACTCCTACGAGCAGTACTTC

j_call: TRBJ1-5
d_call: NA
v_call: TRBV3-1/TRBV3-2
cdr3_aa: CASSQVPTGQPQHF
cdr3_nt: TGTGCCAGCAGCCAAGTTCCCACAGGTCAGCCCCAGCATTTT

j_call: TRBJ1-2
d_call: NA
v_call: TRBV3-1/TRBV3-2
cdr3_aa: CASSQDGGRRPSGYTF
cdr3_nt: TGTGCCAGCAGCCAAGATGGAGGAAGGCGACCGTCGGGCTACACCTTC

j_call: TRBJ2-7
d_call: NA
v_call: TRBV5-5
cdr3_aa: CASSLGSSYEQYF
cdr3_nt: TGTGCCAGCAGCTTGGGGAGCTCCTACGAGCAGTACTTC

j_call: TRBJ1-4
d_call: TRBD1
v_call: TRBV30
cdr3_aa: CALNRGNEKLFF
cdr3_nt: TGTGCCTTAAACAGGGGTAATGAAAAACTGTTTTTT

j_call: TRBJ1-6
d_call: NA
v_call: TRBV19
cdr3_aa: CASSIDLAVNSPLHF
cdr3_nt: TGTGCCAGTAGTATAGATCTCGCAGTTAATTCACCCCTCCACTTT

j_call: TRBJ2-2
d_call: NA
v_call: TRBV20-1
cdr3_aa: CSARATGELFF
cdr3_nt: TGCAGTGCTAGGGCGACCGGGGAGCTGTTTTTT

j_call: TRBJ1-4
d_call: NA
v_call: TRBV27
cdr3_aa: CASSSPSGTNEKLFF
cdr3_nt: TGTGCCAGCAGTTCCCCTTCAGGGACTAATGAAAAACTGTTTTTT

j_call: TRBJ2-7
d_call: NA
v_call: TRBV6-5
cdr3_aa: CASSYGGDSTYEQYF
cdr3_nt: TGTGCCAGCAGTTACGGGGGGGACAGCACCTACGAGCAGTACTTC